This T cell receptor beta chain originates from a study of OX40 agonist ivuxolimab in advanced cancers. Study-level information: Partial responses were recorded for three patients, including one with hepatocellular carcinoma and two with cutaneous melanoma. Overall study results and limits: Expanded peripheral T-cell antigen specificity went undetermined.

In this sample, this clone turned up a few times. No antigen is known for it. Any history of autoimmune disease or systemic immunosuppression disqualified patients. The protocol was immunoSEQ multiplex PCR, while the TCRdb copy is restricted to in-frame clones and leaves out a portion. The sample holds 100,000 or so clones, around 86% seen once. This CDR3 is 15 amino acids long. The V end was cut by 1 base, the J end by 1 base, with 11 bases between. CDR1 is GTSNPN, CDR2 SVGIG, per germline (reference sequence). The genes are TRBV30 and TRBJ1-5, with D possibly TRBD1 on 5 matching bases. The sequence was obtained from an adult with an advanced solid tumor such as melanoma, head and neck, liver or kidney cancer. The sequenced sample was CD4+ or CD8+ T cells sorted from blood, obtained in a trial of the OX40 agonist ivuxolimab. In DNA form, the CDR3 reads TGTGCCTGGAGTGGTGTGGGGCGAAGCAATCAGCCCCAGCATTTT. Protein: CAWSGVGRSNQPQHF.